One and the same sample provided the 29 T cell receptor beta chains below, sequenced in a study of blood T cell repertoires in COVID-19. Profiling relied on immunoSEQ multiplex PCR, and the TCRdb table lists in-frame clones only, not all of them. The sample includes 260,000 or so clones, around 83% seen only once; the top ten take approximately 5.9%. The sample consisted of peripheral blood. All receptors derive from a man older than 75 with acute or convalescent COVID-19.

The genes are TRBV27 and TRBJ2-2; perhaps TRBD1 as D (6 bases). The CDR3 covers 18 residues. V was cut by 6 bases and J by 0 bases, with 20 bases left in between. Germline assignment: CDR1 MNHEY and CDR2 SMNVEV (reference sequence). CDR3 nucleotide sequence: TGTGCCAGCAGGAAACAGGGAGTTCTTTCCGCGAACACCGGGGAGCTGTTTTTT. Translated, it gives CASRKQGVLSANTGELFF.

This clone was observed a few times. The chain links TRBV5-1 to TRBJ2-2; unclear D gene. This CDR3 contains 16 residues. Germline V gene sequence: CDR1 SGHRS, CDR2 YFSETQ. V was trimmed by 0 bases and J by 0 bases, leaving 9 bases between them. The CDR3 here is CASSLGLYTNTGELFF. Here the CDR3 DNA reads TGCGCCAGCAGCTTGGGACTCTATACGAACACCGGGGAGCTGTTTTTT.

This clone was seen once. This CDR3 is CASSLGQGDGYTF. In DNA form, the CDR3 reads TGTGCCAGCAGCTTGGGACAGGGCGATGGCTACACCTTC. The J gene is TRBJ1-2, the V gene TRBV7-9; 9 bases align to TRBD1. From germline, CDR1 is SEHNR and CDR2 FQNEAQ (reference sequence). The CDR3 is 13 amino acids. V trimming: 3 bases; J trimming: 6 bases; junction bases outside the gene matches: 2.

The rearrangement joins TRBV9 to TRBJ2-1, with D possibly TRBD2 on 6 matching bases. CDR1 and CDR2 from the germline V gene are SGDLS and YYNGEE. The length of the CDR3 is 16 residues. V was pared by 0 bases and J by 8 bases, with 18 bases between. The CDR3 sequence: CASSVGLAARRDEQFF. The CDR3 DNA follows: TGTGCCAGCAGCGTAGGCTTAGCGGCAAGACGCGATGAGCAGTTCTTC.

V gene TRBV28 combines with J gene TRBJ1-2; D is unclear. Per the germline V gene, CDR1 is MDHEN and CDR2 is SYDVKM. V lost 8 bases to trimming and J lost 0 bases, with 10 bases between them. The CDR3 covers 13 residues. CDR3 loop: CASGRLTNYGYTF. For the CDR3, the DNA is TGTGCCAGCGGCAGGTTGACTAACTATGGCTACACCTTC.

CDR3: CASSEGLNNEQFF. DNA for the CDR3: TGTGCCAGCAGTGAAGGACTTAACAATGAGCAGTTCTTC. The chain uses TRBV2 and TRBJ2-1; the D is unclear. The CDR3 is 13 residues long. Looked up from germline, CDR1 is SNHLY and CDR2 is FYNNEI. The V end was cut by 1 base, the J end by 5 bases, with 6 bases between.

The table lists this clone with a few counts. V usage is TRBV18 and J usage is TRBJ1-1, with no clear D. CDR3 length equals 14 residues. Looked up from germline, CDR1 is KGHSH and CDR2 is LQKENI. V shed 1 base and J shed 1 base, with 7 bases lying between them. In DNA form, the CDR3 reads TGTGCCAGCTCACCACGGCAGGCGAACACTGAAGCTTTCTTT. It translates to CASSPRQANTEAFF.

V and J are TRBV10-1 and TRBJ2-4; TRBD2 aligns across 7 bases. Germline V gene data show CDR1 as WNHNN and CDR2 as SYGVQD (reference sequence). With 7 bases clipped from V and 6 bases from J, the junction kept 0 bases outside the gene matches. This CDR3 comprises 11 residues. As DNA, the CDR3 is TGCGCCAGCACTAGCGGAAACATTCAGTACTTC. This translates into CASTSGNIQYF.

The rearrangement links TRBV7-9 to TRBJ2-3; TRBD1 aligns across 10 bases. This CDR3 comprises 18 residues. Per the germline V gene, CDR1 is SEHNR and CDR2 is FQNEAQ (reference sequence). V shed 4 bases, J shed 3 bases, and the junction held 13 bases outside the gene matches. Here the CDR3 reads CASSSLSQTGGRTDTQYF. The CDR3 DNA follows: TGTGCCAGCAGCTCCCTATCCCAGACAGGGGGCAGGACAGATACGCAGTATTTT.

This clone turned up a few times. The chain carries TRBV28 and TRBJ2-7; D is perhaps TRBD1 (5 bases). Between the trimmed V and J ends, which lost 5 bases and 3 bases, there was a span of 8 bases. Germline CDR1 and CDR2: MDHEN and SYDVKM. This CDR3 region has 12 residues. The CDR3 DNA sequence: TGTGCCAGCAGTGTAGGGGACTACGAGCAGTACTTC. The encoded protein is CASSVGDYEQYF.

This chain joins TRBV12-3 or TRBV12-4 and TRBJ2-3, with 7 bases lining up with TRBD1. This CDR3 is 13 amino acids long. V shed 6 bases and J 2 bases; nucleotides not matched to a gene: 2. The CDR3 DNA reads as TGTGCCAGCAGCAGGGGGTACACAGATACGCAGTATTTT. This codes for CASSRGYTDTQYF.

This chain links TRBV5-1 with TRBJ2-5; tentative D call: TRBD1 (6 bases). CDR1 is SGHRS and CDR2 is YFSETQ in the germline V gene. V was cut by 0 bases and J by 5 bases, with 14 bases left in between. The CDR3 runs to 15 residues. CDR3 in DNA: TGCGCCAGCAGCTTGGGGGGGACATTTTGGGAGACCCAGTACTTC. Its translation is CASSLGGTFWETQYF.

The CDR3 spells CASSAGGAYNEQFF. CDR3 DNA: TGTGCCAGCAGTGCCGGGGGAGCCTACAATGAGCAGTTCTTC. The genes are TRBV28 and TRBJ2-1, with D perhaps matching TRBD2 (6 bases). CDR3 size: 14 residues. CDR1 and CDR2 (germline): MDHEN, SYDVKM. The ends were cut back, 5 bases at V and 2 bases at J, with 10 bases in the middle.

This sequence joins TRBV2 and TRBJ1-1; TRBD1 aligns across 8 bases. Germline values: CDR1 SNHLY, CDR2 FYNNEI. The CDR3 is 13 amino acids. The V segment lost 6 bases and the J segment 6 bases; nucleotides outside the gene matches: 6. CDR3 sequence: CASRTGDLPEAFF. Written as DNA, the CDR3 is TGTGCCAGCAGGACAGGGGACCTCCCTGAAGCTTTCTTT. The variable domain in full, with the rest retrieved from reference TRBV2 and TRBJ1-1, is EPEVTQTPSHQVTQMGQEVILRCVPISNHLYFYWYRQILGQKVEFLVSFYNNEISEKSEIFDDQFSVERPDGSNFTLKIRSTKLEDSAMYFCASRTGDLPEAFFGQGTRLTVV.

The V call is TRBV19, the J call TRBJ2-1; 9 bases agree with TRBD1. Germline V gene data show CDR1 as LNHDA and CDR2 as SQIVND (reference sequence). The CDR3 spans 17 residues. The trim removed 7 bases at V and 8 bases at J, leaving 18 bases unmatched. CDR3: CASKVGMGTGFGDEQFF. CDR3 coding DNA: TGTGCCAGTAAAGTGGGAATGGGGACAGGGTTCGGGGATGAGCAGTTCTTC.

The V and J genes are TRBV24-1 and TRBJ2-5; D is uncertain. The CDR3 has 16 amino acids. Germline CDR1 and CDR2: KGHDR and SFDVKD. Trimming took 3 bases from V and 0 from J, leaving 13 bases between them. The CDR3 coding sequence is TGTGCCACCAGTGATGCTACCCATCAGGACCAAGAGACCCAGTACTTC. It codes for CATSDATHQDQETQYF.

This clone appeared a single time. The genes are TRBV7-3 and TRBJ2-1, with 13 nucleotides matching TRBD2. V trimming: 5 bases; J trimming: 7 bases; junction bases outside the gene matches: 11. The CDR3 spans 17 residues. Germline CDR1 and CDR2: SGHTA and FQGTGA. CDR3 in DNA: TGTGCCAGCAGCCAAGGCGGGACTAGCGGGATTGTAAATGAGCAGTTCTTC. Translation: CASSQGGTSGIVNEQFF.

The V and J genes are TRBV7-9 and TRBJ1-2; D might be TRBD1 (5 bases). Trimming shortened V by 1 base and J by 4 bases, and 13 bases separated the two germline ends. Germline CDR1 SEHNR, CDR2 FQNEAQ (reference sequence). The length of the CDR3 is 15 residues. The CDR3: CASSLDRGYGYGYTF. The DNA of the CDR3 is TGTGCCAGCAGCTTAGATCGGGGGTACGGCTATGGCTACACCTTC.

The chain carries TRBV9 and TRBJ2-3; D is perhaps TRBD2 (6 bases). Per germline, CDR1 SGDLS and CDR2 YYNGEE. The germline V and J ends were trimmed by 0 bases and 0 bases, with 11 bases remaining between them. The CDR3 runs to 16 residues. Here the CDR3 DNA reads TGTGCCAGCAGCGTAGGTTTAGCGGCGAGCACAGATACGCAGTATTTT. Translating gives CASSVGLAASTDTQYF.

The chain has TRBV13 and TRBJ2-7, with 7 bases aligning to TRBD1. The trim removed 5 bases at V and 3 bases at J, leaving 13 bases unmatched. Germline CDR1 reads PRHDT; CDR2 reads FYEKMQ (reference sequence). The CDR3 totals 16 residues. The CDR3 reads CASSARRGLQLYEQYF. The CDR3 DNA is TGTGCCAGCAGCGCACGAAGGGGGCTGCAGCTCTACGAGCAGTACTTC.

This clone was seen a single time. The chain employs TRBV2 and TRBJ1-1; 8 positions agree with TRBD1. Trimming at V came to 6 bases and at J to 0 bases, leaving 3 bases not matched to a gene. Germline V lookup: CDR1 SNHLY, CDR2 FYNNEI. The CDR3 loop spans 14 amino acids. The CDR3 sequence: CASREDRVNTEAFF. DNA for the CDR3: TGTGCCAGCAGAGAGGACAGGGTGAACACTGAAGCTTTCTTT. Together with reference TRBV2 and TRBJ1-1, the CDR3 gives the full variable domain: EPEVTQTPSHQVTQMGQEVILRCVPISNHLYFYWYRQILGQKVEFLVSFYNNEISEKSEIFDDQFSVERPDGSNFTLKIRSTKLEDSAMYFCASREDRVNTEAFFGQGTRLTVV.

The rearrangement joins TRBV28 to TRBJ1-2, with D possibly TRBD1 on 6 matching bases. The CDR3 has 13 amino acids. V shed 7 bases and J shed 8 bases, with 17 bases lying between them. CDR1 is MDHEN, CDR2 SYDVKM, per germline. CDR3 region: CASTKVPGGGYTF. The DNA of the CDR3 is TGTGCCAGCACCAAAGTGCCTGGGGGCGGCTACACCTTC.

V and J are TRBV7-9 and TRBJ2-5; 11 nucleotides agree with TRBD1. The J segment lost 5 bases and the V segment lost 5 bases, leaving 7 bases of the junction unmatched. CDR1 is SEHNR and CDR2 is FQNEAQ in the germline V gene (reference sequence). The CDR3 has 15 amino acids. The CDR3 here is CASSRGQGARETQYF. CDR3 sequence (DNA): TGTGCCAGCAGCAGAGGACAGGGGGCGCGGGAGACCCAGTACTTC.

The chain carries TRBV3-1 (or the pseudogene TRBV3-2) and TRBJ1-5; D perhaps matches TRBD1 (6 bases). Looked up from germline, CDR1 is LGHDT and CDR2 is YNNKEL (reference sequence). V lost 3 bases, J lost 5 bases, and 11 bases lay in between. The CDR3 extends over 14 amino acids. The DNA for the CDR3 is TGTGCCAGCAGCCACGCGACAGGACATCAGCCCCAGCATTTT. This codes for CASSHATGHQPQHF.

CDR3: CASSLTSGGAVETQYF. CDR3 bases: TGCGCCAGCAGCTTGACTAGCGGGGGGGCAGTGGAGACCCAGTACTTC. The chain carries TRBV5-1 and TRBJ2-5; 13 bases match TRBD2. This CDR3 is 16 amino acids long. Germline V gene data show CDR1 as SGHRS and CDR2 as YFSETQ. V lost 1 base, J lost 5 bases, and 5 bases stayed unmatched.

The chain employs TRBV7-9 and TRBJ1-4, with 8 positions matching TRBD1. Trimming cost V 5 bases and J 8 bases; bases outside gene matches: 10. CDR3 length: 15 residues. Per germline, CDR1 SEHNR and CDR2 FQNEAQ (reference sequence). CDR3 in amino acids: CASSPQGAGWEKLFF. CDR3 sequence (DNA): TGTGCCAGCAGCCCGCAGGGGGCAGGATGGGAAAAACTGTTTTTT.

The chain recombines TRBV4-1 with TRBJ2-2; tentatively, D is TRBD2 (5 bases). Trimming removed 3 bases at V and 6 bases at J, with 20 bases between. This CDR3 contains 17 residues. The germline V gene has CDR1 MGHRA and CDR2 YSYEKL. The CDR3 nucleotides read TGCGCCAGCAGCCAGCGCGTCGTGGGAGACTTCTCCGGGGAGCTGTTTTTT. The encoded protein is CASSQRVVGDFSGELFF.

The J gene is TRBJ1-4, the V gene TRBV6-6; no clear D gene. Germline loops: CDR1 MNHNY, CDR2 SVGAGI (reference sequence). V lost 0 bases, J lost 8 bases, and 7 bases lay in between. The CDR3 has 13 amino acids. CDR3 bases: TGTGCCAGCAGTTACTCGAGTTTCGAAAAACTGTTTTTT. This gives the protein CASSYSSFEKLFF.

This chain connects TRBV2 to TRBJ1-5, with 8 bases aligning to TRBD1. V trimming: 4 bases; J trimming: 2 bases; junction bases outside the gene matches: 1. CDR1 is SNHLY and CDR2 is FYNNEI in the germline V gene. The CDR3 is made up of 14 amino acids. The CDR3 bases are TGTGCCAGCAGTGTGACAGGGGGCAATCAGCCCCAGCATTTT. It is translated as CASSVTGGNQPQHF.